The 22 T cell receptor beta chains in this list originate from one sample, sequenced in a study of response to subunit inactivated influenza vaccine (dated by TCRdb to between 2017 and 2018). The library was prepared using RT-PCR. Sequencing relied on an Illumina HiSeq 2500. TCRdb itself trimmed the public reads at Q25 with fastp, ran MiXCR and retained productive beta chains. CDR3 protein sequences are deduplicated, and each keeps its most common genes and DNA. Recorded for this sample are about 610,000 distinct CDR3 sequences; 12% to 15% of them occurred a single time. The top ten clones comprise around 10% of the sample. The sample in question was PBMCs from blood, obtained less than 13 days after vaccination. Every receptor here comes from a man aged 45 to 65 who received an inactivated influenza vaccine. Donor details come from another sample of the same person, matched by shared clones.

In this sample, this clonotype turned up a few times. This sequence joins TRBV4-3 and TRBJ2-3, with TRBD1 identical over 9 bases. The V segment lost 0 bases and the J segment 4 bases; nucleotides outside the gene matches: 11. Germline V lookup: CDR1 LGHNA, CDR2 YSLEER. The CDR3 is made up of 18 amino acids. The CDR3 here is CASSQDWDSGTGPDTQYF. As DNA, the CDR3 is TGCGCCAGCAGCCAAGATTGGGACTCCGGGACAGGGCCAGATACGCAGTATTTT.

J is TRBJ2-3 and V is TRBV15; D remains unclear. Germline CDR1 LNHNV, CDR2 YYDKDF (reference sequence). V lost 0 bases and J 0 bases, leaving 13 bases between the germline ends. The CDR3 has 17 amino acids. The CDR3 DNA is TGTGCCACCAGCAGAGAGACTGGAGCAGGAAGCACAGATACGCAGTATTTT. It specifies CATSRETGAGSTDTQYF. The full variable domain, rest sourced from reference TRBV15 and TRBJ2-3, is DAMVIQNPRYQVTQFGKPVTLSCSQTLNHNVMYWYQQKSSQAPKLLFHYYDKDFNNEADTPDNFQSRRPNTSFCFLDIRSPGLGDTAMYLCATSRETGAGSTDTQYFGPGTRLTVL.

This clonotype was seen a few times. The chain links TRBV10-1 to TRBJ2-7; TRBD2 aligns across 7 bases. V dropped 7 bases and J dropped 0; count of bases not matched to a gene: 6. The CDR3 totals 14 residues. Germline V gives CDR1 WNHNN, CDR2 SYGVQD (reference sequence). CDR3 sequence: CASMRGSGSYEQYF. CDR3 sequence (DNA): TGCGCCAGCATGCGGGGGTCCGGCTCCTACGAGCAGTACTTC.

This rearrangement joins TRBV29-1 to TRBJ2-1; TRBD2 is a possible D gene (5 bases). Trimming removed 7 bases at V and 8 bases at J, with 24 bases between. The CDR3 is 15 amino acids. Germline values: CDR1 SQVTM, CDR2 ANQGSEA. The CDR3 reads CSARNWTRVGYEQFF. The CDR3 DNA reads TGCAGCGCCCGGAACTGGACTCGGGTGGGGTATGAGCAGTTCTTC.

The chain has TRBV11-2 and TRBJ2-3, with 15 bases matching TRBD2. This CDR3 has 19 amino acids. Losses at the gene ends were 5 bases for V and 1 base for J; bases not matched to a gene: 10. Germline V gives CDR1 SGHAT, CDR2 FQNNGV. CDR3 protein: CASSVRGLAGGLGTDTQYF. The DNA for the CDR3 is TGTGCCAGCAGCGTCCGCGGACTAGCGGGGGGGCTTGGCACAGATACGCAGTATTTT.

In DNA, the CDR3 is TGTGCCACCAGTCCGAGGACAGGGTTGGGCAATGAGCAGTTCTTC. This codes for CATSPRTGLGNEQFF. The chain employs TRBV24-1 and TRBJ2-1; 8 bases align to TRBD1. This CDR3 is 15 amino acids long. Trimming removed 6 bases from V and 6 bases from J; junction bases left unmatched: 9. Germline-derived CDR1 and CDR2 are KGHDR and SFDVKD.

The V gene is TRBV1, the J gene TRBJ1-2; TRBD1 was called by the table and not checked on the DNA. TRBV1 constitutes a pseudogene. The CDR3 loop spans 20 amino acids. The CDR3 DNA reads as TGCACCAGCAGCCAACCCAATCACGATTGGAGGACAAAGAGGAACTATGGCTACACCTTC. This encodes CTSSQPNHDWRTKRNYGYTF.

This clonotype was seen a handful of times. The V and J genes are TRBV7-9 and TRBJ2-1, with TRBD2 matching over 10 bases. Germline CDR1 and CDR2: SEHNR and FQNEAQ (reference sequence). The CDR3 is made up of 17 amino acids. V gave up 0 bases and J gave up 1 base; unmatched junction bases: 3. The CDR3, as DNA: TGTGCCAGCAGCTTAGCGCTAGCGGGAGAGTCCTACAATGAGCAGTTCTTC. Its protein is CASSLALAGESYNEQFF.

The chain links TRBV6-2 or TRBV6-3 to TRBJ1-2, with D possibly matching TRBD1 (5 bases). This CDR3 has 18 residues. The V gene's germline CDR1 is MNHEY and CDR2 SVGEGT. Trimming removed 3 bases from V and 4 bases from J, with 24 bases in between. The DNA for the CDR3 is TGTGCCAGCAGTTATTCGGGACGGCGTTCCATTTCCCCCTATGGCTACACCTTC. It encodes CASSYSGRRSISPYGYTF.

This clonotype was observed many times. The V gene is TRBV30, the J gene TRBJ2-2; D gene uncertain. Between the trimmed V and J ends, which lost 1 base and 7 bases, there was a span of 10 bases. The CDR3 loop spans 13 amino acids. Germline V gives CDR1 GTSNPN, CDR2 SVGIG (reference sequence). DNA of the CDR3: TGTGCCTGGAGTGGTCAAGGGCACGGGGAGCTGTTTTTT. It is translated as CAWSGQGHGELFF.

The chain employs TRBV28 and TRBJ1-2; D unresolved. The CDR3 runs 12 residues. The germline V gene encodes CDR1 MDHEN and CDR2 SYDVKM. Trimming left V 5 bases short and J 6 bases short, with 10 bases between. The CDR3 DNA follows: TGTGCCAGCAGTCCTAAACGCCATGGCTACACCTTC. Protein: CASSPKRHGYTF.

The chain employs TRBV2 and TRBJ1-3; 7 bases map to TRBD1. The CDR3 is made up of 17 amino acids. CDR1 is SNHLY, CDR2 FYNNEI, per germline. Unmatched junction bases numbered 11, after V lost 4 bases and J lost 2 bases. The CDR3 DNA is TGTGCCAGCAGTGTTTTTTTACCCACAGGGGCTGGAAACACCATATATTTT. Amino acids: CASSVFLPTGAGNTIYF. Variable domain in full (rest from reference TRBV2 and TRBJ1-3): EPEVTQTPSHQVTQMGQEVILRCVPISNHLYFYWYRQILGQKVEFLVSFYNNEISEKSEIFDDQFSVERPDGSNFTLKIRSTKLEDSAMYFCASSVFLPTGAGNTIYFGEGSWLTVV.

This clonotype appeared a few times. The rearrangement uses TRBV28 and TRBJ2-3, with 7 bases fitting TRBD1. Trimming cost V 2 bases and J 10 bases; bases outside gene matches: 9. The CDR3 spans 14 residues. Germline V CDR1 and CDR2: MDHEN, SYDVKM. The CDR3 coding sequence is TGTGCCAGCAGTTTACAACAGGGGTCGGCGGCGCAGTATTTT. It is translated as CASSLQQGSAAQYF.

This clonotype was seen a few times. The chain couples TRBV19 to TRBJ2-7; D gene ambiguous. This CDR3 comprises 14 residues. Trimming stripped 1 base from V and 3 bases from J, with 10 bases between. Germline CDR1 reads LNHDA; CDR2 reads SQIVND (reference sequence). The CDR3 reads CASSIGGQDYEQYF. DNA for the CDR3: TGTGCCAGTAGTATAGGGGGTCAAGACTACGAGCAGTACTTC.

This rearrangement joins TRBV5-5 to TRBJ1-1; tentative D call: TRBD1 (5 bases). V was pared by 3 bases and J by 4 bases, with 16 bases between. Per germline, CDR1 SGHKS and CDR2 YYEKEE (reference sequence). This CDR3 spans 15 amino acids. The CDR3 DNA reads TGTGCCAGCAGCTCGGGAGGGGTGGAGGGCACTGAAGCTTTCTTT. It specifies CASSSGGVEGTEAFF. The full variable domain, in which reference TRBV5-5 and TRBJ1-1 provide the parts outside the CDR3, is DAGVTQSPTHLIKTRGQQVTLRCSPISGHKSVSWYQQVLGQGPQFIFQYYEKEERGRGNFPDRFSARQFPNYSSELNVNALLLGDSALYLCASSSGGVEGTEAFFGQGTRLTVV.

This clonotype was counted only a few times. The chain recombines TRBV12-3 or TRBV12-4 with TRBJ2-3; D is perhaps TRBD2 (5 bases). V lost 7 bases to trimming and J lost 0 bases, with 14 bases between them. The CDR3 loop spans 15 amino acids. CDR3 sequence reads: CASNTRALSTDTQYF. The CDR3 DNA reads TGTGCCAGCAATACGAGGGCGTTAAGCACAGATACGCAGTATTTT.

J is TRBJ2-3 and V is TRBV11-2; 10 bases line up with TRBD1. The CDR3 runs 18 residues. Losses at the gene ends were 1 base for V and 5 bases for J; bases not matched to a gene: 12. CDR1 and CDR2 from the germline V gene are SGHAT and FQNNGV. The CDR3 spells CASSLVGGTGAHGDTQYF. CDR3 coding DNA: TGTGCCAGCAGCTTAGTAGGGGGGACAGGGGCTCATGGAGATACGCAGTATTTT.

The chain uses TRBV15 and TRBJ1-6; D may be TRBD1 (6 bases). This CDR3 spans 16 amino acids. Germline values: CDR1 LNHNV, CDR2 YYDKDF (reference sequence). V shed 0 bases and J shed 7 bases, with 13 bases lying between them. CDR3 nucleotides: TGTGCCACCAGCAGAGATGGGGGGGCCAGGAATTCACCCCTCCACTTT. Translated: CATSRDGGARNSPLHF.

This clonotype occurred many times. CDR3 region: CSVGPKPGLAGGPRNEQFF. CDR3 nucleotides: TGCAGCGTTGGCCCGAAACCGGGACTAGCGGGAGGGCCCCGAAATGAGCAGTTCTTC. The chain employs TRBV29-1 and TRBJ2-1; the match to TRBD2 covers 16 bases. Germline CDR1 and CDR2: SQVTM and ANQGSEA. This CDR3 has 19 amino acids. The V gene end was trimmed by 4 bases and the J gene end by 7 bases; junction bases not matched to a gene: 16.

The chain links TRBV5-1 to TRBJ2-7, with D tentatively TRBD2 (6 bases). V gave up 4 bases and J gave up 3 bases, with 14 bases separating them. The CDR3 has 14 residues. Germline V lookup: CDR1 SGHRS, CDR2 YFSETQ. CDR3 amino acids: CASSGRGGDYEQYF. The CDR3 DNA reads TGCGCCAGCAGCGGAAGGGGAGGTGACTACGAGCAGTACTTC.

There are a few counts of this clonotype. V gene TRBV10-3 combines with J gene TRBJ1-4, with TRBD1 matching 8 bases. This CDR3 has 15 residues. V was clipped by 6 bases and J by 5 bases; unmatched bases: 8. The germline V gene encodes CDR1 ENHRY and CDR2 SYGVKD. The CDR3 nucleotides read TGTGCCATCAGGGGAGGACAGGGCACGAATGAAAAACTGTTTTTT. Its protein product is CAIRGGQGTNEKLFF.

J is TRBJ2-5 and V is TRBV6-2 or TRBV6-3; perhaps TRBD1 as D (6 bases). The CDR3 extends over 15 amino acids. Germline CDR1 is MNHEY and CDR2 is SVGEGT. Trimming left V 4 bases short and J 7 bases short, with 19 bases between. The CDR3 here is CASSSGQRRLRTQYF. The CDR3 region has the DNA TGTGCCAGCAGTTCCGGACAGCGGCGTTTGAGGACCCAGTACTTC.